This TCR beta chain was captured in a study of CD8+ T cells in alopecia areata. This CDR3 contains 17 residues. Germline CDR1 SQVTM, CDR2 ANQGSEA. V lost 8 bases and J lost 0, with 23 bases in between. RNA extraction and reverse transcription yielded cDNA as sequencing template. Here immunoSEQ multiplex PCR was the method, and the copy in TCRdb shows in-frame clones only, minus some. The repertoire has about 98,000 clones, roughly two fifths of them found once; the top ten carry under 0.9%. The sequencing sample was made of CD4+ T cells sorted from blood. V usage is TRBV29-1 and J usage is TRBJ2-4, with D possibly being TRBD2 (6 bases). The receptor was isolated from a human donor with alopecia areata. The CDR3 is CSIVRDSSPLAKNIQYF. The CDR3 DNA reads TGCAGCATCGTCCGGGACTCCTCGCCCCTAGCCAAAAACATTCAGTACTTC.